This is a list of T cell receptor beta chains from one sample in a study of cytomegalovirus exposure and HLA in healthy donors. Method: immunoSEQ multiplex PCR; TCRdb's copy keeps in-frame clones and lacks some. The data hold under 200,000 clones, with roughly four fifths observed a single time. The sample consisted of PBMCs. The receptors come from a man aged 40-50 years in good health and CMV-seronegative. The CDR3 runs from the conserved cysteine through the conserved F or W. Fields, in order: J gene, clone size, D gene, V gene, CDR3 DNA, CDR3 protein. D genes are given only for firm matches. Clone sizes are given selectively: once, few, many, or a class where the clone is expanded.

TRBJ1-1,-,TRBD1,TRBV6-5,TGTGCCAGCAGGGGTCGGACAGGGAGGACTGAAGCTTTCTTT,CASRGRTGRTEAFF
TRBJ2-5,-,-,TRBV7-9,TGTGCCAGCAGCGGAGGGGACGAAGGGTTCCCAGAGACCCAGTACTTC,CASSGGDEGFPETQYF
TRBJ2-1,-,-,TRBV2,TGTGCCAGCGGCCAGCGAGGGTACAATGAGCAGTTCTTC,CASGQRGYNEQFF
TRBJ2-6,-,-,TRBV6-1,TGTGCCAGCAGTGGCCGGGACTCAAGCTCTGGGGCCAACGTCCTGACTTTC,CASSGRDSSSGANVLTF
TRBJ1-5,-,TRBD1,TRBV28,TGTGCCAGCGGGTCGGACAGGGATAATCAGCCCCAGCATTTT,CASGSDRDNQPQHF
TRBJ2-5,-,TRBD1,TRBV10-3,TGTGCCATCAGTGACAGGGACAGCTTTAGGGAGACCCAGTACTTC,CAISDRDSFRETQYF
TRBJ2-3,-,-,TRBV19,TGTGCCAGTCGACAGCCGTCCACAGATACGCAGTATTTT,CASRQPSTDTQYF
TRBJ2-1,-,TRBD2,TRBV11-2,TGTGCCAGCAGCCCTTTTCTAGTTGAGCGGGAGGAGAATGAGCAGTTCTTC,CASSPFLVEREENEQFF
TRBJ2-5,-,TRBD2,TRBV5-5,TGTGCCAGCACCCCGACCGGGACTAGCCCCCCAGAGACCCAGTACTTC,CASTPTGTSPPETQYF
TRBJ2-1,few,-,TRBV27,TGTGCCAGCAGACCGTTCCAGAGGCCCTACAATGAGCAGTTCTTC,CASRPFQRPYNEQFF
TRBJ1-5,-,TRBD1,TRBV5-5,TGTGCCAGCAGCTTATATGGACAGGGCAGCAATCAGCCCCAGCATTTT,CASSLYGQGSNQPQHF
TRBJ2-2,-,TRBD2,TRBV18,TGTGCCAGCTCCACCCTGGGACTAGGGAACACCGGGGAGCTGTTTTTT,CASSTLGLGNTGELFF
TRBJ2-1,-,-,TRBV6-1,TGTGCCAGCAGTGAGCCGGGGAGCTCCTACAATGAGCAGTTCTTC,CASSEPGSSYNEQFF
TRBJ2-2,-,-,TRBV7-3,TGTGCCAGCAGCTTAACGGGAGGCCGGGGGACCGGGGAGCTGTTTTTT,CASSLTGGRGTGELFF
TRBJ2-7,-,-,TRBV30,TGTGCCTGGGTTAGCGGCCTCTCCTACGAGCAGTACTTC,CAWVSGLSYEQYF
TRBJ2-5,-,TRBD1,TRBV5-1,TGCGCCAGCAGCGAGATGACAGGGCAAGAGACCCAGTACTTC,CASSEMTGQETQYF
TRBJ2-1,-,TRBD2,TRBV7-3,TGTGCCAGCAGCCCCTCGACTAGCGGGAACAATGAGCAGTTCTTC,CASSPSTSGNNEQFF
TRBJ2-2,-,TRBD2,TRBV10-1,TGCGCCAGCCTTACCCTAGCGGGAGGGAACACCGGGGAGCTGTTTTTT,CASLTLAGGNTGELFF
TRBJ1-5,-,TRBD1,TRBV25-1,TGTGCCAGCAGTGAACGGACAGGGCCCGAGGGGCCCCAGCATTTT,CASSERTGPEGPQHF
TRBJ2-1,-,-,TRBV27,TGTGCCAGCAGTTCGTATCAGGGATGGGGTGCTATAGGCTCCTACAATGAGCAGTTCTTC,CASSSYQGWGAIGSYNEQFF
TRBJ2-3,-,-,TRBV7-9,TGTGCCAGCAGCTTACCAGCGTTCGCCGATACGCAGTATTTT,CASSLPAFADTQYF
TRBJ2-3,-,TRBD2,TRBV30,TGTGCCTGGAGTGTACTATTTGCGGGGGACACAGATACGCAGTATTTT,CAWSVLFAGDTDTQYF
TRBJ1-5,-,TRBD1,TRBV7-6,TGTGCCAGCAGCAAAGACAGGGGAAATCAGCCCCAGCATTTT,CASSKDRGNQPQHF
TRBJ1-2,-,-,TRBV2,TGTGCCAGCAGTTACTCCGGGACAAACCCTAACTATGGCTACACCTTC,CASSYSGTNPNYGYTF
TRBJ1-1,-,-,TRBV6-5,TGTGCCAGCAGCCTCGTGCCGTTAAACACTGAAGCGTTCTTT,CASSLVPLNTEAFF
TRBJ2-1,-,TRBD2,TRBV29-1,TGCAGCGGAGCGGGAGCGAAGTACAATGAGCAGTTCTTC,CSGAGAKYNEQFF
TRBJ2-3,few,-,TRBV9,TGTGCCAGCAGCATACAGGGTGCTGGCACAGATACGCAGTATTTT,CASSIQGAGTDTQYF
TRBJ2-4,-,-,TRBV29-1,TGCAGCGTTGAAGGAGACGGAGGAAACATTCAGTACTTC,CSVEGDGGNIQYF
TRBJ1-5,-,-,TRBV28,TGTGCCAGCACTCCTCCCCGGGGGGGCCAGCATTTT,CASTPPRGGQHF
TRBJ1-2,-,TRBD1,TRBV29-1,TGCAGCGTTGAACATTCGGGACAGTTCTATGGCTACACCTTC,CSVEHSGQFYGYTF
TRBJ1-4,-,-,TRBV29-1,TGCAGCGTTCAATCGGGGTTAACTAATGAAAAACTGTTTTTT,CSVQSGLTNEKLFF
TRBJ2-5,-,-,TRBV14,TGTGCCAGCAGCCAAGGCGTCAACAGACAAGAGACCCAGTACTTC,CASSQGVNRQETQYF
TRBJ2-1,-,-,TRBV12-5,TGTGCTAGTGGTTTAGGGGCTGGGACACCCACCTACAATGAGCAGTTCTTC,CASGLGAGTPTYNEQFF
TRBJ2-3,-,TRBD1,TRBV30,TGTGCCTGGAGTCAGGGGACAGGCACAGATACGCAGTATTTT,CAWSQGTGTDTQYF
TRBJ2-7,-,-,TRBV27,TGTGCCAGCAGTTTTCAGGGGCCGACCTACGAGCAGTACTTC,CASSFQGPTYEQYF
TRBJ1-2,-,TRBD1,TRBV27,TGTGCCAGCAGTTTATCCCCCCCGCGGACAGGGGGATTACGGGGCTACACCTTC,CASSLSPPRTGGLRGYTF
TRBJ2-7,-,TRBD2,TRBV6-5,TGTGCCAGCAGTTACTCTGGCGGGAGCTCCTACGAGCAGTACTTC,CASSYSGGSSYEQYF
TRBJ2-1,-,TRBD1,TRBV27,TGTGCCAGCAGTTTTGGGGACAGGGTTGATTTTGAGCAGTTCTTC,CASSFGDRVDFEQFF
TRBJ2-3,few,-,TRBV9,TGTGCCAGCAGCCCCCAAGGGGTCCCCATCACAGATACGCAGTATTTT,CASSPQGVPITDTQYF
TRBJ1-1,-,TRBD1,TRBV5-1,TGCGCCAGCAGCACGACAGGGGGCACTGAAGCTTTCTTT,CASSTTGGTEAFF
TRBJ1-1,-,-,TRBV27,TGTGCCAGCAGTGGCCGTCCGGGTATCCCTGAAGCTTTCTTT,CASSGRPGIPEAFF
TRBJ2-5,few,TRBD2,TRBV7-2,TGTGCCAGCAGCTTCGCGGGAGGGCAAGAGACCCAGTACTTC,CASSFAGGQETQYF
TRBJ2-5,-,TRBD2,TRBV2,TGTGCCAGCAGGACACCAGGGCGACTAGCGGGAGGTCGGGAGACCCAGTACTTC,CASRTPGRLAGGRETQYF
TRBJ2-3,-,TRBD1,TRBV10-3,TGTGCCATCACGCCGGGACAGGGGAGGACAGATACGCAGTATTTT,CAITPGQGRTDTQYF
TRBJ2-1,-,-,TRBV9,TGTGCCAGCAGCGTAGGTGGGAGCCTCGACAATGAGCAGTTCTTC,CASSVGGSLDNEQFF
TRBJ2-3,-,TRBD1,TRBV4-2,TGTGCCAGCAGCCACTACCGGGACAGGGGAGTTGGCACAGATACGCAGTATTTT,CASSHYRDRGVGTDTQYF
TRBJ2-5,-,TRBD1,TRBV7-9,TGTGCCAGCACCCCGGACAGGGGGATGGAGACCCAGTACTTC,CASTPDRGMETQYF
TRBJ1-1,-,-,TRBV5-1,TGCGCCAGCAGCTTGTCGGGAACTGAAGCTTTCTTT,CASSLSGTEAFF
TRBJ2-5,-,TRBD1,TRBV27,TGTGCCAGCAGTTTATCGACAGGGGAGATCCTACAGACCCAGTACTTC,CASSLSTGEILQTQYF
TRBJ2-2,-,-,TRBV19,TGTGCCAGTAGCATCTTAGTGGGGGAGCTGTTTTTT,CASSILVGELFF
TRBJ1-5,-,-,TRBV5-1,TGCGCCAGCAGCCCAGAAGGGGGTCAGCCCCAGCATTTT,CASSPEGGQPQHF
TRBJ1-5,few,-,TRBV7-6,TGTGCCAGCAGCTACGGTACAGGGAGCAATCAGCCCCAGCATTTT,CASSYGTGSNQPQHF
TRBJ2-4,once,TRBD2,TRBV2,TGTGCCAGCAGTGAGGGGCTAGCGGGAGACGAAAACAGTCAGTACTTC,CASSEGLAGDENSQYF